This entry lists 9 T cell receptor beta chains sequenced from one sample in a study of graft-versus-host responses after intestinal transplantation. No antigen has been assigned to these receptors. TCRdb keeps only in-frame clones here, not all; method: immunoSEQ multiplex PCR. The sample holds some 100,000 clones, roughly 93% seen once. The sample consisted of unstimulated CD8+ T cells sorted from spleen or lymph node cells, taken before transplant. The receptors shown here come from a human donor who was the organ donor for an intestinal transplant.

This clone came up once. The chain couples TRBV29-1 to TRBJ1-1, with D perhaps matching TRBD1 (6 bases). CDR3 length equals 14 residues. Trimming removed 3 bases at V and 0 bases at J, with 11 bases between. CDR1 and CDR2 (germline): SQVTM, ANQGSEA. The CDR3 sequence: CSVEGADMNTEAFF. As DNA, the CDR3 is TGCAGCGTTGAGGGGGCAGACATGAACACTGAAGCTTTCTTT.

The CDR3 region has the DNA TGTGCCAGCAGCCCCCCCGCGGGCGGCACAGATACGCAGTATTTT. Its protein is CASSPPAGGTDTQYF. The V gene is TRBV7-9, the J gene TRBJ2-3; TRBD2 is a possible D gene (5 bases). This CDR3 spans 15 amino acids. The germline V and J ends were trimmed by 5 bases and 1 base, with 13 bases remaining between them. Looked up from germline, CDR1 is SEHNR and CDR2 is FQNEAQ (reference sequence). Combining the CDR3 with reference TRBV7-9 and TRBJ2-3 gives the whole variable domain DTGVSQNPRHKITKRGQNVTFRCDPISEHNRLYWYRQTLGQGPEFLTYFQNEAQLEKSRLLSDRFSAERPKGSFSTLEIQRTEQGDSAMYLCASSPPAGGTDTQYFGPGTRLTVL.

The count of this clone is one. This chain uses TRBV6-5 with TRBJ1-3; 7 nucleotides align to TRBD1. CDR1 is MNHEY and CDR2 is SVGAGI in the germline V gene. This CDR3 has 15 residues. After removal of 8 bases from V and 5 bases from J, the junction contained 12 bases not matched to a gene. As DNA, the CDR3 is TGTGCCAGCTCCCCATTGAGGGACAGCAGAAACACCATATATTTT. Its translation is CASSPLRDSRNTIYF.

The rearrangement links TRBV28 to TRBJ2-7; D perhaps matches TRBD1 (6 bases). Germline V gene sequence: CDR1 MDHEN, CDR2 SYDVKM. Trimming took off 5 bases at V and 2 bases at J, with 10 bases between the two ends. This CDR3 is built from 13 residues. CDR3 in amino acids: CASSIRGPYEQYF. The CDR3 DNA sequence: TGTGCCAGCAGTATCAGGGGCCCCTACGAGCAGTACTTC.

This CDR3 is CASSPRPGGYYNEQFF. CDR3 bases: TGTGCCAGCAGCCCCCGCCCCGGGGGATATTACAATGAGCAGTTCTTC. The genes are TRBV9 and TRBJ2-1; tentatively, D is TRBD2 (6 bases). The CDR3 consists of 16 residues. Trimming shortened V by 4 bases and J by 4 bases, and 18 bases separated the two germline ends. CDR1 is SGDLS, CDR2 YYNGEE, per germline.

The chain couples TRBV19 to TRBJ1-1, with no clear D. The V gene's germline CDR1 is LNHDA and CDR2 SQIVND (reference sequence). The CDR3 has 13 residues. Trimming left V 1 base short and J 3 bases short, with 6 bases between. The CDR3 bases are TGTGCCAGTAGTATAGTAGATTACACTGAAGCTTTCTTT. Amino acids: CASSIVDYTEAFF.

The V gene is TRBV6-6, the J gene TRBJ1-2; no firm D call. Germline lookup yields CDR1 MNHNY and CDR2 SVGAGI (reference sequence). V lost 6 bases, J lost 6 bases, and 11 bases lay in between. The CDR3 extends over 12 amino acids. CDR3 coding DNA: TGTGCCAGCAGGAAGCTAGGTGATGGCTACACCTTC. Translation gives CASRKLGDGYTF.

The chain joins TRBV27 to TRBJ2-7, with 8 nucleotides matching TRBD2. The germline gives CDR1 MNHEY, CDR2 SMNVEV (reference sequence). Trimming took 0 bases from V and 2 from J; bases not matched to a gene: 3. This CDR3 comprises 15 residues. The CDR3 protein is CASSLSPSGPYEQYF. CDR3 DNA: TGTGCCAGCAGTTTATCCCCTAGCGGGCCCTACGAGCAGTACTTC.

This chain connects TRBV5-1 to TRBJ2-3, with 7 bases lining up with TRBD2. The CDR3 contains 14 residues. The V gene end was trimmed by 2 bases and the J gene end by 1 base; junction bases not matched to a gene: 1. Per germline, CDR1 SGHRS and CDR2 YFSETQ. The CDR3 DNA reads as TGCGCCAGCAGCTTAACTAGCGGCACAGATACGCAGTATTTT. Protein sequence: CASSLTSGTDTQYF.